Included here is one T cell receptor (beta chain) sequence, with context. What it binds is unknown. This sample is part of a study of cytomegalovirus exposure and HLA in healthy donors. The overall study: The study placed 80% to 90% of its 350 to 400 genotyped donors in the Caucasian-associated ancestry cluster. Study results and limitations: CMV serostatus was the only immune exposure information that was available.

The germline V gene encodes CDR1 SQVTM and CDR2 ANQGSEA. The CDR3 extends over 15 amino acids. Trimming cost V 3 bases and J 0 bases, with 12 bases left between them. 13 Jbeta primers and 60 Vbeta primers were used for the PCR. Profiling relied on immunoSEQ multiplex PCR, and the TCRdb table lists in-frame clones only, not all of them. The sample contains approximately 160,000 clones, 68% of which appear only once. The clonotype originates from a woman aged 18-35 years in good health and CMV-seropositive. The rearrangement joins TRBV29-1 to TRBJ2-1, with D possibly TRBD1 on 5 matching bases. Sequencing was done on a sample of PBMCs. The CDR3 DNA sequence: TGCAGCGTTGATCCAGGACACCCCTCCTACAATGAGCAGTTCTTC. It specifies CSVDPGHPSYNEQFF.